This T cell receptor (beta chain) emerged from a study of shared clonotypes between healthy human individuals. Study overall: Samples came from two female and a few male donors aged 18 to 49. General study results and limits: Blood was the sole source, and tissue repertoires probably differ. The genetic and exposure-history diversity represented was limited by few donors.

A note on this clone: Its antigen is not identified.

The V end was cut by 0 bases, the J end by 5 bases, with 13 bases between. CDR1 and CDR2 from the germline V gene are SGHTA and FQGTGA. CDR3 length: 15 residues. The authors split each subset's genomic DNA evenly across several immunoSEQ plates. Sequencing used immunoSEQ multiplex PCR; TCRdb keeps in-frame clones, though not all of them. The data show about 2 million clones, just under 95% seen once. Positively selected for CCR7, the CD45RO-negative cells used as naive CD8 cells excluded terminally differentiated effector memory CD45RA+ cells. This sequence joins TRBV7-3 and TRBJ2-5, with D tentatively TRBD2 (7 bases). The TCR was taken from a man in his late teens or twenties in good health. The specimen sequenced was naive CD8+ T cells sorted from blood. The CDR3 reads CASSLTAGAGETQYF. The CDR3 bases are TGTGCCAGCAGCTTAACCGCGGGGGCTGGGGAGACCCAGTACTTC.